These 11 T cell receptor beta chains came from one sample sequenced in a study of CD8+CD57+ T cells in acquired aplastic anemia. Patients picked for sequencing had shown CD8+CD57+ cell expansion detected by flow cytometry. Profiles of TCR beta VDJ and CDR3 were generated from a genomic DNA template. TCRdb analysed the reads with MiXCR anew, one entry per CDR3 protein. The sample lists around 160,000 distinct CDR3 sequences; roughly 43% were seen once. The specimen sequenced was sorted CD4+, CD8+, or CD8+CD57+ T cells (not recorded which) from PBMCs. All receptors come from a human donor with aplastic anemia.

This clonotype has ten or more counts. This sequence joins TRBV5-1 and TRBJ2-7; 7 bases are shared with TRBD1. Germline CDR1 is SGHRS and CDR2 is YFSETQ. Germline trimming cut 0 bases from V and 1 base from J; bases unmatched to any gene: 7. The CDR3 runs to 16 residues. The CDR3 DNA reads TGCGCCAGCAGCTTGGTAGGGGGCCGAGGGTCCTACGAGCAGTACTTC. Amino acids: CASSLVGGRGSYEQYF.

This clonotype was detected only a few times. Here the CDR3 DNA reads TGTGCCAGCAGTGAGAAGAGGGTCGGATCACCCCTCCACTTT. Its protein is CASSEKRVGSPLHF. The V and J genes are TRBV2 and TRBJ1-6; no definite D call. CDR1 is SNHLY and CDR2 is FYNNEI in the germline V gene. The V end was cut by 3 bases, the J end by 10 bases, with 13 bases between. The CDR3 is 14 amino acids.

This clonotype showed up many times. The chain links TRBV19 to TRBJ2-1; TRBD1 agrees at 9 bases. The CDR3 consists of 17 residues. Germline trimming cut 9 bases from V and 6 bases from J; bases unmatched to any gene: 18. CDR1 is LNHDA, CDR2 SQIVND, per germline (reference sequence). CDR3 residues: CASTGDRANFVSNEQFF. The CDR3 DNA is TGTGCCAGCACCGGGGACAGGGCTAATTTCGTCTCCAATGAGCAGTTCTTC.

This clonotype was recorded a few times. The V and J genes are TRBV6-5 and TRBJ1-1; D call uncertain. Deletions cut 2 bases from V and 2 bases from J, with 6 bases between. There are 13 residues in the CDR3. Germline V gene data show CDR1 as MNHEY and CDR2 as SVGAGI. CDR3 bases: TGTGCCAGCAGTTACAACAGTAACACTGAAGCTTTCTTT. Its translation: CASSYNSNTEAFF.

The chain carries TRBV29-1 and TRBJ2-7; TRBD2 matches 16 bases. The germline CDR1 and CDR2 sequences are SQVTM and ANQGSEA. Germline trimming cut 0 bases from V and 4 bases from J; bases unmatched to any gene: 3. The CDR3 spans 16 residues. The CDR3 region has the DNA TGCAGCGTTGAAGATGGGACTAGCGGGAGGGGATACGAGCAGTACTTC. Its translation: CSVEDGTSGRGYEQYF.

The table lists this clonotype with many counts. As the CDR3 is not closed by the conserved phenylalanine or tryptophan, this likely results from a read error. The rearrangement links TRBV2 to TRBJ1-5; the D is unclear. CDR3 size: 13 residues. The germline V gene encodes CDR1 SNHLY and CDR2 FYNNEI. V was trimmed by 1 base and J by 4 bases, leaving 5 bases between them. The CDR3 DNA sequence: TGTGCCAGCAGTGAAGAAGCTAATCAGCCCCAGCATTCT. Translation gives CASSEEANQPQHS.

At least ten counts were recorded for this clonotype. The chain has TRBV12-3 or TRBV12-4 and TRBJ2-2, with D possibly being TRBD1 (6 bases). Trimming shortened V by 8 bases and J by 3 bases, and 19 bases separated the two germline ends. The length of the CDR3 is 16 residues. The CDR3 loop is CASGGRDIRYTGELFF. CDR3 nucleotides: TGTGCCAGCGGGGGCCGGGACATACGATACACCGGGGAGCTGTTTTTT.

The sample holds many counts of this clonotype. The chain uses TRBV12-3 or TRBV12-4 and TRBJ1-1, with unresolved D. The CDR3 has 12 residues. With 5 bases removed from V and 4 bases from J, the gap between germline ends came to 8 bases. CDR3 amino acids: CASSTYGTEAFF. For the CDR3, the DNA is TGTGCCAGCAGTACCTACGGCACTGAAGCTTTCTTT.

The chain links TRBV10-1 to TRBJ1-5; no reliable D call. The CDR3 covers 16 residues. Trimming removed 2 bases from V and 8 bases from J, with 19 bases in between. Germline V gene sequence: CDR1 WNHNN, CDR2 SYGVQD (reference sequence). The CDR3 loop reads CASSEPNIGRAEPQHF. The CDR3 bases are TGCGCCAGCAGTGAGCCCAATATAGGACGTGCTGAGCCCCAGCATTTT.

This sequence joins TRBV7-9 and TRBJ2-7; D is unclear. The CDR3 contains 12 residues. Germline V lookup: CDR1 SEHNR, CDR2 FQNEAQ (reference sequence). Trimming removed 3 bases at V and 4 bases at J, with 7 bases between. The CDR3, as DNA: TGTGCCAGCAGCTTCGGGCAATACGAGCAGTACTTC. Translation: CASSFGQYEQYF.

This clonotype showed up many times. V usage is TRBV12-3 or TRBV12-4 and J usage is TRBJ2-7; 10 positions match TRBD2. CDR3 size: 14 residues. The V and J ends lost 6 bases and 3 bases, in that order; junction bases with no gene match: 5. CDR3 protein: CASRSSGSLYEQYF. CDR3 sequence (DNA): TGTGCCAGCAGGTCTAGCGGGAGTCTCTACGAGCAGTACTTC.